This T cell receptor (beta chain) was observed in a study of glioma-infiltrating T cells. The V gene's germline CDR1 is DFQATT and CDR2 SNEGSKA (reference sequence). The CDR3 covers 16 residues. As to this clonotype: A junction end diverges from the germline sequence, so it may reflect a read error.

The iRepertoire nested amplicon-rescue multiplex PCR amplified TCR alpha and beta CDR3s from RNA. TCRdb analysed the multiplex PCR reads with MiXCR anew, one entry per CDR3 protein. This table holds 300,000 to 450,000 distinct CDR3 sequences, 41% found once. V usage is TRBV20-1 and J usage is TRBJ1-5; D perhaps matches TRBD1 (6 bases). This sequence originates from a human donor with low-grade glioma or glioblastoma, undergoing nonglioma brain surgery, or in good health (not recorded which). Sequencing was performed on glioma tissue, nonneoplastic brain tissue, or PBMCs (not recorded which). CDR3 sequence (DNA): TGCAGTGCCTTCCCCCGGGGGGCGAGGTTCGGTCAGACCCAGCATTTT. Protein sequence: CSAFPRGARFGQTQHF.